This TCR beta chain was sequenced during a study of identical twins listed by TCRdb under 2016. Regarding the research as a whole: To test whether fetal clonotypes persist, this study deep-sequenced TCR alpha and beta repertoires from monozygotic twins, from unrelated adults of various ages, and from cord blood. Replicate twin experiments were performed at different times using different library preparation protocols to rule out contamination.

Libraries came from 5' RACE. Sequencing relied on an Illumina HiSeq 2000. A universal primer binding site was added through template switching, and the final cDNA carried a unique molecular identifier so that TCR cDNA molecules could be counted accurately. Specific primers in the conserved constant-segment region were used to synthesize first-strand cDNA for TCR alpha and beta chains. To control for contamination, every cDNA library was double barcoded, receiving both a SMART-Mk sample barcode and Illumina barcodes. TruSeq adapter sequences and Illumina sample barcodes were added in two successive PCR steps. The TCR alpha and beta cDNA libraries were sequenced on the Illumina HiSeq platform using custom primers. The paper's data handling went like this. Unique molecular identifiers were extracted from raw reads with MiGEC, and CDR3 positions were determined with MiXCR. For each individual, recombination models were inferred using an EM algorithm with the repgenHMM and IGoR tools. Shared clonotypes were analyzed with the tcR package in R, and sharing was normalized by the product of cloneset sizes. To study raw recombination without the effects of thymic and clonal selection, out-of-frame nonproductive sequences were analyzed. The raw public reads went through TCRdb reprocessing: fastp at Q25, MiXCR clone calling, in-frame beta chains kept. Each CDR3 protein gets just one entry, which takes the most common genes and DNA from the rows behind it. TCRdb assigned the V and J calls; the authors' analysis was not used. Within this sample are approximately 890,000 distinct CDR3 sequences, with around an eighth of them counted one time only. The top ten clones comprise 1.5% to 2% of the sample.

As to this clonotype: The target of this receptor is not known. Nothing much larger sits one base from this clone, and base qualities are not available.

Only healthy Caucasian donors were included. Three pairs of female monozygotic twins, all aged roughly 18 to 29 years, were included in the twin cohort. Peripheral blood mononuclear cells were used as the source from which RNA for TCR libraries was isolated. Study-level results and caveats: Fewer insertions were carried by abundant cord blood beta clonotypes, a similar but weaker trend appeared in young adult naive repertoires, and no such trend appeared in memory repertoires. Excess twin sharing in beta out-of-frame sequences was weaker because fewer shared sequences lowered the signal-to-noise ratio. Out-of-frame TCR alpha sequences shared between twins showed an excess of low generation-probability sequences compared with coincidental sharing between unrelated individuals. Because the same donors could not be followed over many years, the conclusions depended on cross-sectional statistical analysis. Invariant T cells such as MAIT and iNKT could partly confound zero-insertion analyses, although diverse VJ usage argued against such confounding for most clonotypes. Out-of-frame TCR alpha sharing in monozygotic twins was systematically underestimated by recombination models, whereas sharing between unrelated individuals was in agreement with the recombination models.

Per the germline V gene, SGHDN is the CDR1 and FVKESK is the CDR2. The CDR3 contains 16 residues, cysteine and phenylalanine counted. Only the CDR3 DNA stays, 48 bases, in frame from base 1. The germline ends are 11 bases apart after V is trimmed by 1 base and J by 2 bases. These same data were also listed under a study on yellow fever vaccine responses in identical twins. As that second study puts it: The T cell response to vaccination in identical twins was reported by the authors to appear partly convergent and partly personalized. In the study, vaccine-responding T cell clones were precisely tracked in identical twins.

Specimen: PBMCs. This sequence uses TRBV14 and TRBJ2-2; the D gene lacks a confident call. This clonotype was sampled from a woman under 30 in good health. The DNA sequence follows: TGTGCCAGCAGCCAAGGCCGCGCGTTCAACACCGGGGAGCTGTTTTTT. It is translated as CASSQGRAFNTGELFF.